Below, 32 T cell receptor beta chains from the same sample are listed, as sequenced in a study of CD8 T cells in Susac syndrome. The authors reverse transcribed about 0.5 to 1 ug RNA with random hexamers. TCRdb fed the immunoSEQ multiplex PCR reads into MiXCR, producing one record per CDR3 protein. The sample consists of about 150,000 distinct CDR3 sequences, more than 90% of them appearing once. The specimen sequenced was CD4+ T cells from PBMCs. The receptors originated from a human donor with Susac syndrome.

This rearrangement joins TRBV29-1 to TRBJ2-3; D not resolved. Trimming pared 2 bases from V and 3 bases from J, leaving 6 bases between. The CDR3 totals 12 residues. Germline assignment: CDR1 SQVTM and CDR2 ANQGSEA. The CDR3 loop is CSVEMGTDTQYF. In DNA form, the CDR3 reads TGCAGCGTTGAAATGGGGACAGATACGCAGTATTTT.

CDR3 protein: CSARTSGRSNEQFF. In DNA, the CDR3 is TGCAGTGCTAGGACCAGCGGGAGGTCCAATGAGCAGTTCTTC. The chain links TRBV20-1 to TRBJ2-1; 9 nucleotides align to TRBD2. CDR1 DFQATT and CDR2 SNEGSKA come from the germline V gene (reference sequence). V trimming: 3 bases; J trimming: 6 bases; junction bases outside the gene matches: 6. The CDR3 loop spans 14 amino acids.

As for this clonotype: One end of the junction does not line up with germline, which may come from a read error. The V and J genes are TRBV20-1 and TRBJ2-1; 8 bases map to TRBD2. This CDR3 is 14 amino acids long. Per germline, CDR1 DFQATT and CDR2 SNEGSKA (reference sequence). CDR3 amino acids: CSARGLAGSNEQFF. The CDR3 nucleotides read TGCAGTGCCAGAGGGCTAGCGGGTAGTAATGAGCAGTTCTTC.

The genes are TRBV4-2 and TRBJ2-5; D call uncertain. The V end was cut by 4 bases, the J end by 2 bases, with 14 bases between. CDR3 length: 15 residues. Germline lookup yields CDR1 LGHNA and CDR2 YNFKEQ. CDR3 in DNA: TGTGCCAGCAGCCGCTCGCCGGGCGCTCAAGAGACCCAGTACTTC. This sequence encodes CASSRSPGAQETQYF.

The chain uses TRBV6-5 and TRBJ2-2; 11 positions agree with TRBD2. The length of the CDR3 is 17 residues. In germline, CDR1 is MNHEY, CDR2 SVGAGI. V lost 0 bases, J lost 5 bases, and 5 bases stayed unmatched. The CDR3 bases are TGTGCCAGCAGTTACTCCCCCCTAGCGGGGGGTACCGGGGAGCTGTTTTTT. Translating gives CASSYSPLAGGTGELFF.

The rearrangement links TRBV2 to TRBJ1-1, with D possibly TRBD1 on 5 matching bases. There are 11 residues in the CDR3. Trimming shortened V by 7 bases and J by 3 bases, and 6 bases separated the two germline ends. Germline V gives CDR1 SNHLY, CDR2 FYNNEI. The DNA of the CDR3 is TGTGCCAGCACACAGGACACTGAAGCTTTCTTT. This codes for CASTQDTEAFF. The variable domain in full, with the rest retrieved from reference TRBV2 and TRBJ1-1, is EPEVTQTPSHQVTQMGQEVILRCVPISNHLYFYWYRQILGQKVEFLVSFYNNEISEKSEIFDDQFSVERPDGSNFTLKIRSTKLEDSAMYFCASTQDTEAFFGQGTRLTVV.

This chain links TRBV7-6 with TRBJ1-3, with TRBD1 identical over 7 bases. CDR1 is SGHVS, CDR2 FNYEAQ, per germline. The CDR3 is 16 residues long. Trimming removed 1 base from V and 4 bases from J; junction bases left unmatched: 7. CDR3 region: CASSLDRGPSGNTIYF. CDR3 DNA sequence: TGTGCCAGCAGCTTAGACAGGGGTCCGTCGGGAAACACCATATATTTT.

V usage is TRBV29-1 and J usage is TRBJ2-1; no reliable D call. This CDR3 region has 14 residues. Trimming removed 4 bases from V and 4 bases from J, with 14 bases in between. Germline V gene sequence: CDR1 SQVTM, CDR2 ANQGSEA. In DNA form, the CDR3 reads TGCAGCGTTGGGATGGTTCCTATGTACAATGAGCAGTTCTTC. Translation gives CSVGMVPMYNEQFF.

CDR3 bases: TGTGCCAGCAGTCCGGGTGGACTACCGCACTACGAGCAGTACTTC. Its translation is CASSPGGLPHYEQYF. The chain employs TRBV7-3 and TRBJ2-7, with D perhaps TRBD2 (6 bases). The CDR3 spans 15 residues. V lost 6 bases, J lost 3 bases, and 18 bases lay in between. Germline CDR1 and CDR2: SGHTA and FQGTGA.

This chain connects TRBV23-1 to TRBJ1-1, with D hard to call. TRBV23-1 is labeled an ORF, and its function is uncertain. The length of the CDR3 is 11 residues. The ends were cut back, 11 bases at V and 0 bases at J, with 7 bases in the middle. The CDR3 protein is CAGFLNTEAFF. CDR3 bases: TGCGCCGGGTTCTTGAACACTGAAGCTTTCTTT.

J is TRBJ1-2 and V is TRBV20-1, with unresolved D. CDR1 is DFQATT and CDR2 is SNEGSKA in the germline V gene (reference sequence). This CDR3 has 14 residues. The germline V and J ends were trimmed by 5 bases and 4 bases, with 17 bases remaining between them. This chain's CDR3 is CSAHDGLKGYGYTF. CDR3 DNA: TGCAGTGCTCACGACGGACTTAAGGGCTATGGCTACACCTTC.

The chain carries TRBV6-2 or TRBV6-3 and TRBJ2-1, with 10 bases matching TRBD2. This CDR3 is 13 amino acids long. Germline V gene data show CDR1 as MNHEY and CDR2 as SVGEGT. Germline trimming cut 9 bases from V and 6 bases from J; bases unmatched to any gene: 5. The CDR3 DNA sequence: TGTGCCAGAGGGACTAGCGATCCCAATGAGCAGTTCTTC. Protein product: CARGTSDPNEQFF.

The chain is built from TRBV20-1 and TRBJ2-3, with a possible D match to TRBD2 (6 bases). Germline CDR1 reads DFQATT; CDR2 reads SNEGSKA (reference sequence). CDR3 length: 12 amino acids. Trimming removed 6 bases at V and 6 bases at J, with 13 bases between. The CDR3 reads CSATTSSDTQYF. Written as DNA, the CDR3 is TGCAGTGCAACGACTAGTTCGGATACGCAGTATTTT.

The V call is TRBV2, the J call TRBJ2-7; 11 nucleotides line up with TRBD2. This CDR3 spans 15 amino acids. Germline V CDR1 and CDR2: SNHLY, FYNNEI. V gave up 0 bases and J gave up 9 bases; unmatched junction bases: 7. The CDR3 DNA sequence: TGTGCCAGCAGTGAAGCTAGGACTAGCGGGTCTGGGCAGTACTTC. Encoded protein: CASSEARTSGSGQYF.

This clonotype was recorded only once. The chain joins TRBV29-1 to TRBJ1-4; D is possibly TRBD1 (5 bases). Between the trimmed V and J ends, which lost 5 bases and 8 bases, there was a span of 15 bases. Germline V CDR1 and CDR2: SQVTM, ANQGSEA. The CDR3 totals 13 residues. The CDR3, as DNA: TGCAGCGTTTCCGGGACCCAGGGAGAAAAACTGTTTTTT. Protein product: CSVSGTQGEKLFF.

The genes are TRBV19 and TRBJ1-1; D is uncertain. Trimming removed 4 bases from V and 4 bases from J, with 4 bases in between. Germline assignment: CDR1 LNHDA and CDR2 SQIVND (reference sequence). The CDR3 spans 11 residues. The CDR3 DNA reads as TGTGCCAGTAGTAGACTCACTGAAGCTTTCTTT. This encodes CASSRLTEAFF.

The chain employs TRBV20-1 and TRBJ2-3; 9 positions match TRBD2. Trimming cost V 0 bases and J 2 bases; bases outside gene matches: 3. CDR1 is DFQATT, CDR2 SNEGSKA, per germline (reference sequence). The CDR3 has 15 amino acids. The CDR3, as DNA: TGCAGTGCTAGAGAACTAGCGGGCCTCACAGATACGCAGTATTTT. It is translated as CSARELAGLTDTQYF.

The chain recombines TRBV29-1 with TRBJ2-7, with a tentative D call TRBD2 (5 bases). CDR1 is SQVTM and CDR2 is ANQGSEA in the germline V gene. Trimming pared 7 bases from V and 4 bases from J, leaving 11 bases between. The CDR3 totals 11 residues. CDR3: CSARWEYEQYF. CDR3 coding DNA: TGCAGCGCCCGTTGGGAGTACGAGCAGTACTTC.

The V gene is TRBV29-1, the J gene TRBJ2-7; D remains unclear. Deletions cut 7 bases from V and 0 bases from J, with 7 bases between. The CDR3 contains 11 residues. The V gene's germline CDR1 is SQVTM and CDR2 ANQGSEA. CDR3 loop: CSGLYSYEQYF. CDR3 nucleotides: TGCAGCGGGTTATACTCCTACGAGCAGTACTTC.

V usage is TRBV6-5 and J usage is TRBJ1-1; a possible D gene is TRBD1 (6 bases). Germline V gives CDR1 MNHEY, CDR2 SVGAGI. The CDR3 has 15 amino acids. The germline V and J ends were trimmed by 6 bases and 1 base, with 15 bases remaining between them. As DNA, the CDR3 is TGTGCCAGCAGAGGGTTAGGACAGTCGAACACTGAAGCTTTCTTT. The encoded protein is CASRGLGQSNTEAFF.

The chain links TRBV6-5 to TRBJ2-2, with 9 bases aligning to TRBD2. Germline V gives CDR1 MNHEY, CDR2 SVGAGI. CDR3 length: 15 residues. J lost 7 bases, V lost 2 bases, and 5 bases had no gene match. The CDR3: CASSYAGGVGGELFF. The DNA of the CDR3 is TGTGCCAGCAGTTACGCGGGGGGGGTAGGCGGGGAGCTGTTTTTT.

The CDR3 protein is CSARKDYSNQPQHF. The CDR3 region has the DNA TGCAGTGCTAGGAAGGATTATAGCAATCAGCCCCAGCATTTT. The V call is TRBV20-1, the J call TRBJ1-5; D ambiguous. CDR1 and CDR2 from the germline V gene are DFQATT and SNEGSKA (reference sequence). This CDR3 contains 14 residues. V lost 3 bases and J 0 bases, leaving 9 bases between the germline ends.

The chain has TRBV4-1 and TRBJ1-1, with unresolved D. V dropped 1 base and J dropped 6 bases, with 18 bases sitting between them. Looked up from germline, CDR1 is MGHRA and CDR2 is YSYEKL. This CDR3 contains 16 residues. The CDR3 nucleotides are TGCGCCAGCAGCCAAGCTCCCCCTCAAGGTCCACCTGAAGCTTTCTTT. This gives the protein CASSQAPPQGPPEAFF.

The J gene is TRBJ2-7, the V gene TRBV29-1; 12 bases match TRBD2. This CDR3 has 13 residues. Germline V lookup: CDR1 SQVTM, CDR2 ANQGSEA. V lost 6 bases and J lost 5; bases outside the gene matches: 5. For the CDR3, the DNA is TGCAGCGTCCACGGACTAGCGGGGAACGAGCAGTACTTC. Its translation is CSVHGLAGNEQYF.

The chain is built from TRBV20-1 and TRBJ2-1; TRBD2 agrees at 10 bases. This CDR3 has 12 amino acids. Germline V gene lookup returns CDR1 DFQATT and CDR2 SNEGSKA (reference sequence). CDR3 residues: CGLAGGNNEQFF. In nucleotides, the CDR3 is TGCGGATTAGCGGGAGGAAACAATGAGCAGTTCTTC.

The rearrangement joins TRBV18 to TRBJ2-5; a weak D match, TRBD1 (5 bases). Germline V lookup: CDR1 KGHSH, CDR2 LQKENI. CDR3 length: 16 residues. Deletions cut 2 bases from V and 5 bases from J, with 18 bases between. CDR3 protein: CASSPNARVPPETQYF. CDR3 in DNA: TGTGCCAGCTCACCAAATGCCAGGGTCCCGCCGGAGACCCAGTACTTC.

The chain employs TRBV29-1 and TRBJ2-7; the D call may be TRBD1 or TRBD2 (6 bases each). The germline V and J ends were trimmed by 6 bases and 3 bases, with 18 bases remaining between them. CDR1 is SQVTM, CDR2 ANQGSEA, per germline. CDR3 length: 14 residues. The CDR3 sequence: CSVRVPGGRYEQYF. Written as DNA, the CDR3 is TGCAGCGTCCGAGTTCCCGGGGGCCGCTACGAGCAGTACTTC.

The J gene is TRBJ2-2, the V gene TRBV5-1, with D unresolved. Germline CDR1 SGHRS, CDR2 YFSETQ. The CDR3 has 12 amino acids. V was shortened by 4 bases and J by 7 bases, with 8 bases between the two germline ends. The CDR3 nucleotides are TGCGCCAGCAGCCATGAATACGGGGAGCTGTTTTTT. Translating it yields CASSHEYGELFF.

The rearrangement links TRBV4-1 to TRBJ1-5; no firm D call. This CDR3 is built from 14 residues. Between the trimmed V and J ends, which lost 0 bases and 6 bases, there was a span of 9 bases. From germline, CDR1 is MGHRA and CDR2 YSYEKL. The CDR3 here is CASSQDTMGQPQHF. The CDR3 nucleotides are TGCGCCAGCAGCCAAGACACAATGGGTCAGCCCCAGCATTTT.

The V gene is TRBV20-1, the J gene TRBJ2-3; weak D call: TRBD2 (6 bases). V gave up 6 bases and J gave up 1 base, with 20 bases separating them. Germline V gene sequence: CDR1 DFQATT, CDR2 SNEGSKA (reference sequence). The CDR3 runs 16 residues. This CDR3 is CSARDSKRRGTDTQYF. The CDR3 DNA sequence: TGCAGTGCCCGAGATTCCAAGCGGAGGGGCACAGATACGCAGTATTTT.

This sequence joins TRBV3-1 and TRBJ2-7, with D hard to call. There are 13 residues in the CDR3. V lost 1 base and J 2 bases, leaving 6 bases between the germline ends. Germline V gene lookup returns CDR1 LGHDT and CDR2 YNNKEL (reference sequence). CDR3 nucleotide sequence: TGTGCCAGCAGCCAAGTGGACGCCTACGAGCAGTACTTC. It translates to CASSQVDAYEQYF.

This chain joins TRBV7-9 and TRBJ1-2; D is possibly TRBD1 (5 bases). V lost 8 bases and J 3 bases, leaving 13 bases between the germline ends. Germline loops: CDR1 SEHNR, CDR2 FQNEAQ (reference sequence). The CDR3 is 13 residues long. CDR3 DNA: TGTGCCAGCGGGATGGGGGGATACTATGGCTACACCTTC. Protein: CASGMGGYYGYTF.